The text below deals with one TCR beta chain. The antigen it recognizes is unknown. Base-call qualities are not available, and no considerably larger clone is one nucleotide away. The cohort comprised approximately 700 healthy bone marrow donors. At the time of sampling, all cohort members were nominally healthy, though unrecorded immune exposures were likely present. The donor was CMV seropositive and was included in the group of 250 to 300 seropositive cohort members. A peripheral blood sample was provided by each donor, and peripheral blood mononuclear cells were used for TCR beta sequencing. The Qiagen DNeasy Blood Extraction Kit was used to extract genomic DNA from the blood cell samples. This sample was included in a study of cytomegalovirus exposure and HLA in healthy donors (dated by TCRdb to about 2017). As for the study more broadly: An earlier analysis of roughly 500 of the donors reported 250 to 350 Gb of sequence data and around 110 million unique TCR beta sequences from 150 million to 200 million T cells. Donor age, sex, ethnicity and CMV serostatus were collected together with the repertoire data. Every discovery cohort repertoire had been produced on one sequencing platform. An early release covering approximately 600 HLA-typed donors comprised approximately 300 gigabases of sequencing data and tens of millions of unique TCR sequences. High-throughput TCR immunosequencing, statistical association of individual TCRs with disease status, and machine learning were combined to predict cytomegalovirus infection status. HLA typing included class I and class II loci at four-digit resolution. The genetic ancestry cluster associated with self-reported Caucasian donors included about 81% of the 350 to 500 genotyped donors. On average, approximately 250,000 unique TCR beta nucleotide sequences were sequenced per donor among about 400 genotyped donors of the cohort, with roughly 18% of those sequences being non-productive. A later genetic analysis took genome-wide SNP genotypes for 398 of the 666 donors and used that subset as a discovery cohort. A separate validation cohort of more than 100 different subjects was used in addition to the approximately 700-subject first cohort. The T cell repertoires of under 750 subjects were profiled by immunosequencing and related to cytomegalovirus serostatus. The study aimed to test whether signatures of past pathogen exposure could be identified by cataloging public T cell receptors. Typing coverage varied by locus: about 620-630 donors for A, B, C, DRB1 and DQB1; some 520 for DQA1; more than 600 for DPA1; roughly 450 for DPB1. Five DR-DQ haplotypes were handled as single units for association and clustering, since linkage in the cohort was strong. Rather than drawing on any new phenotypic data, the later analysis identified candidate immune exposures from TCR beta sequences and the way those sequences occurred across donors. In an earlier analysis of 587 of the donors, high-throughput TCR beta sequencing was used to judge whether each TCR beta V gene segment behaved as functional or pseudogenic. A later analysis re-examined previously published TCR beta repertoires from about 670 donors and added high-resolution HLA genotyping to investigate patterns of TCR occurrence. What the research found in general, with its limitations: A group of highly shared sequence variants was considered likely to be a technical artifact of the sequencing pipeline. In a later analysis, the rate of TCR association differed among HLA loci, with DRB1 alleles having the most associated TCRs and HLA-C alleles having the fewest. The 87-base-pair reads could not distinguish some IMGT-functional V segments, including TRBV6-2 and TRBV6-3, so those segments were excluded. A further reported finding was that TCR beta sequences accurately predicted the HLA-A and HLA-B alleles for most subjects in the first cohort. Because HLA typing was unavailable for some donors at each locus, only the typed subset was used in association tests. Across donors, most TCR sequences were observed very rarely, whereas some public TCRs were present in many individuals. Immune exposure information for the cohort was limited to CMV serostatus. Only TCR beta chains were sequenced in this cohort, and the absence of alpha or paired-chain data limited detectable features. In a later genetic analysis, a missense DCLRE1C variant was associated with V-gene and J-gene trimming of TCR beta chains, and the association was replicated in an independent cohort. A total of fewer than 200 TCR beta chains were listed by the study as associated with cytomegalovirus. The classifier was reported to diagnose cytomegalovirus status with high specificity and sensitivity in both the original cohort and the validation cohort. In vitro tests confirmed that three of the cytomegalovirus-associated TCR beta chains recognize cytomegalovirus antigens. A later analysis associated about 18,000 TCR beta sequences with specific HLA alleles at a false discovery rate of 0.05. Presence/absence analyses assumed roughly uniform sequencing depth across donors, an assumption that may not hold. The authors suggested that the approach could potentially be extended to other disease states and immunological phenotypes. Compared with the approximately 700-donor mean, donors in an Asian-associated ancestry cluster had fewer N-insertions in productive TCRs, according to a later genetic analysis. Some 15 rarely observed V segments, including chromosome 9 orphons, were excluded from the earlier analysis of some 590 of the donors because counts were too low. In a later analysis, several top co-occurrence clusters were reported to appear linked to parvovirus B19, influenza, CMV and Epstein-Barr virus. According to a later analysis, most CMV-associated TCR beta chains appeared to be HLA-restricted, and the HLA associations seemed to be driven largely by CMV exposure. Strong co-occurrence of HLA alleles, especially DR and DQ, made assigning TCR associations to individual alleles difficult. Linkage disequilibrium might explain the correlated functional status among segregating V segments, but an unknown experimental factor could not be ruled out. Broadly in line with IMGT annotations, most TCR beta V segments showed up in productive rearrangements about 87% or about 30% of the time in an earlier analysis of roughly 590 of the donors. In a later analysis, HLA-associated TCR beta chains showed more clonal expansion and lower generation probabilities than non-associated chains that were equally common.

The CDR3 goes from the cysteine to the phenylalanine over 17 residues. Here the CDR3 DNA is all that survives: 51 bases in frame from base 1. Taken from the germline V gene, the CDR1 and CDR2 loops are WSHSY and SAAADI. The V end loses 0 bases and the J end loses 3 bases, and a stretch of 18 bases separates them. To prepare the library, the immunoSEQ multiplex PCR assay was applied. For the multiplex PCR, a mixture combining 60 forward primers for TCR Vbeta segments and 13 reverse primers for TCR Jbeta segments was used. Amplification of the CDR3 region of rearranged TCR beta genes was performed with a multiplex PCR assay on genomic DNA. The Illumina HiSeq System was used to sequence the amplified TCR beta libraries as 87-base-pair reads. The authors' pipeline ran thus. Across the 670 or so repertoires, a later analysis counted 80 million or so unique TCR beta chains, 9 million to 14 million of which were shared by at least two donors. Raw reads were error-corrected and collapsed into unique sequences by a nearest-neighbor algorithm in which closely related sequences were merged to remove PCR and sequencing errors. To assign V, D and J gene segments, CDR3 sequences were aligned to IMGT reference sequences. Each retained sequence needed at least a six-nucleotide match to both a V gene segment and a J gene segment. A rearrangement was called productive if the CDR3 had no stop codons and remained in frame with V and J, and every other rearrangement was called non-productive. CDR3 was defined by IMGT convention, running from the second conserved V-encoded cysteine to the conserved J-encoded phenylalanine. The earlier analysis of some 580 of the donors excluded any sequence lacking an unambiguous match to a single V gene segment. An earlier analysis of 587 of the donors classified V segments as functional when productive rearrangements were above 56.7% and as segregating when the standard deviation between donors was above 5%. A statistical classification framework was built to diagnose cytomegalovirus status from the catalog of TCR beta chain sequences. A later analysis assigned V and J genes by comparing TCR nucleotide sequences with IMGT/GENE-DB human TR gene sequences. Using the TCRdist pipeline, a later analysis assigned CDR3 sequences along with most-parsimonious VDJ recombination scenarios. In a later analysis, each TCR beta chain was defined by its CDR3 amino acid sequence together with its V-gene family, and reads without a unique V-gene family were excluded. To address suspected cross-contamination and a sequencing artifact, a later analysis removed over 500 highly shared, low-generation-probability nucleotide sequences. In a later analysis, a clonal expansion index for each public chain was calculated from normalized within-repertoire ranks of inferred template counts. In a later analysis, generation probabilities were computed with a VDJ recombination model fitted to out-of-frame rearrangements, and the resulting probabilities were checked against IGoR. In a later analysis, TCR-TCR, TCR-HLA and TCR-CMV co-occurrence was scored with hypergeometric tests, and a repertoire-size bias correction was applied to TCR pairs. False discovery rates were estimated in a later analysis by permuting HLA or CMV assignments 20 times. In a later analysis, co-occurring TCRs were grouped using DBSCAN, and TCRdist sequence similarity was added for clustering within HLA-allele-positive subsets. Co-occurrence clustering excluded repertoires with fewer than 30,000 or more than 120,000 public chains, plus five with anomalous nucleotide sharing. Entries here come from immuneACCESS through TCRdb and include only in-frame sequences with V and J called. Some clones fail to appear in such tables; in the studies checked, an unresolved V gene covers under half of the shortfall, and the cause of the remainder is unknown. Clone size and V and J calls were adopted from that table, with D and trimming inferred from the DNA. The sample yields 150,000 to 200,000 clones; approximately 78% were counted once. Of the sample, 0.96% is held by the ten largest clones.

Sequenced: PBMCs. The V and J genes are TRBV10-2 and TRBJ2-7; the D gene is unclear. The clonotype originates from a girl aged 2-15 years in good health and CMV-seropositive. The CDR3 in this case is CASSESRRVDLDYEQYF. In nucleotides, the sequence is TGCGCCAGCAGTGAGTCGAGACGGGTAGATTTAGACTACGAGCAGTACTTC.